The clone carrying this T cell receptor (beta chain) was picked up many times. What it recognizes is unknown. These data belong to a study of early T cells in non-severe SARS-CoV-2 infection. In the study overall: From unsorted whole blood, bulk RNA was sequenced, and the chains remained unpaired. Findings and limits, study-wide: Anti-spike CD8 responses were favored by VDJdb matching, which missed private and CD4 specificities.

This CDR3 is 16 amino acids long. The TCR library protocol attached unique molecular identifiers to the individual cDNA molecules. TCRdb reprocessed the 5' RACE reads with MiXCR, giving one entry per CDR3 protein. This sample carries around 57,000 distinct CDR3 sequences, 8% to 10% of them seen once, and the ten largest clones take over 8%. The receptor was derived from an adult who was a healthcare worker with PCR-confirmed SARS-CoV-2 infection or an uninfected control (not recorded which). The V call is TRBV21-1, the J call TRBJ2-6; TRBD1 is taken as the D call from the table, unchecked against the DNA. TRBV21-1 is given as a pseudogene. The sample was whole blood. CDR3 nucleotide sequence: TGTGCCAGCAGGGGGGCAGATTTCTCTGGGGCCAACGTCCTGACTTTC. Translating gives CASRGADFSGANVLTF.